This T cell receptor beta chain was captured by sequencing in a study of control samples from healthy donors and cancer patients. This clone was picked up a small number of times. V was trimmed by 3 bases and J by 5 bases, leaving 24 bases between them. Germline-derived CDR1 and CDR2 are SGHNT and YYREEE (reference sequence). This CDR3 is 18 amino acids long. Profiling relied on immunoSEQ multiplex PCR, and the TCRdb table lists in-frame clones only, not all of them. The sample lists about 100,000 clones; 75% to 90% were seen once. The chain couples TRBV5-4 to TRBJ2-1, with D perhaps TRBD1 or TRBD2 (5 bases each). This clonotype was sampled from a man aged 30-40 years in good health. Sample: blood. CDR3 in amino acids: CASSSGAGTRESHNEQFF. The CDR3 nucleotides read TGTGCCAGCAGCTCCGGGGCTGGGACCCGTGAATCACACAATGAGCAGTTCTTC.